This TCR beta chain is from a study of T-cell memory formation after mild COVID-19. Germline values: CDR1 SGHRS, CDR2 YFSETQ. V lost 7 bases, J lost 8 bases, and 12 bases lay in between. This CDR3 has 12 amino acids. Study findings and constraints: The main location of contracting CD4+ clones was CM and EM, and that of contracting CD8+ clones was EMRA. A second wave expanding day 15 to 37 was CD4+-biased; contracting clones were balanced.

This clonotype was observed at least ten times. Its antigen is unknown. TCRdb called the 5' RACE reads again in MiXCR, with one record for every CDR3 protein. The data contain 350,000 to 450,000 distinct CDR3 sequences, roughly an eighth of them singletons. The V and J genes are TRBV5-1 and TRBJ1-4, with D possibly TRBD1 on 6 matching bases. The origin of this receptor is a man younger than 30 who had mild COVID-19 (a few samples of this study predate the infection). Cell type and time point are not known. The sequenced sample consisted of PBMCs or a T cell subset sorted from them (not recorded which). CDR3 protein: CASAADREKLFF. CDR3 nucleotide sequence: TGCGCCAGCGCCGCCGACAGGGAAAAACTGTTTTTT.